The rows below give T cell receptor beta chains drawn from one sample of a study of cytomegalovirus exposure and HLA in healthy donors. The repertoire was sequenced with immunoSEQ multiplex PCR; TCRdb's copy has only in-frame clones and lacks some. Counted here are hundreds of thousands of clones, around 76% occurring once; the ten biggest clones make up 0.63%. Sequenced sample: PBMCs. The receptors stem from a man aged 18 to 29 in good health and CMV-seronegative. The CDR3 runs from the conserved cysteine through the conserved F or W. The order of the fields is V gene, clone size, D gene, J gene, CDR3 protein, CDR3 DNA. A D gene is named only where the DNA matches it firmly. Clone size is given for some rows only: seen once, a few or many times, or a class if the clone is expanded.

TRBV25-1	.	.	TRBJ1-1	CASSDRDTLGAFF	TGTGCCAGCAGTGACCGGGACACTCTTGGAGCTTTCTTT
TRBV28	.	TRBD1	TRBJ1-1	CASSSGQGWTEAFF	TGTGCCAGCAGTTCCGGACAGGGGTGGACTGAAGCTTTCTTT
TRBV4-2	.	.	TRBJ2-2	CASSQDPSRANTGELFF	TGTGCCAGCAGCCAAGACCCCAGCAGGGCTAACACCGGGGAGCTGTTTTTT
TRBV7-2	once	TRBD2	TRBJ2-3	CASSPVETSGRKSTDTQYF	TGTGCCAGCAGCCCGGTTGAGACTAGCGGGAGGAAGAGCACAGATACGCAGTATTTT
TRBV11-2	.	TRBD2	TRBJ2-1	CASSLDGLGQFF	TGTGCCAGCAGCTTAGATGGACTAGGGCAGTTCTTC
TRBV6-5	few	TRBD2	TRBJ2-2	CASSSGRGTGELFF	TGTGCCAGCAGTAGCGGGAGAGGAACCGGGGAGCTGTTTTTT
TRBV7-3	once	.	TRBJ2-3	CASSLRDFPDTQYF	TGTGCCAGCAGCCTGCGGGATTTCCCAGATACGCAGTATTTT
TRBV19	.	.	TRBJ1-5	CASSPGQTNQPQHF	TGTGCCAGTAGCCCCGGACAGACCAATCAGCCCCAGCATTTT
TRBV15	.	.	TRBJ1-5	CATSRDRQSNQPQHF	TGTGCCACCAGCAGAGATCGACAGAGCAATCAGCCCCAGCATTTT
TRBV5-6	.	.	TRBJ2-7	CASSAAGDEQYF	TGTGCCAGCAGCGCCGCGGGCGACGAGCAGTACTTC
TRBV5-6	.	.	TRBJ1-1	CASSLWGLTNTEAFF	TGTGCCAGCAGTCTGTGGGGGCTTACAAACACTGAAGCTTTCTTT
TRBV27	.	TRBD1	TRBJ1-2	CASSTARGRRSGYTF	TGTGCCAGCAGCACCGCCAGGGGGCGCAGGAGTGGCTACACCTTC
TRBV19	few	TRBD1	TRBJ2-3	CASSSGTGVIDTQYF	TGTGCCAGTAGTTCGGGGACAGGGGTTATAGATACGCAGTATTTT
TRBV30	.	.	TRBJ1-2	CAYTTNYGYTF	TGTGCCTACACAACCAACTATGGCTACACCTTC
TRBV27	few	TRBD1	TRBJ1-2	CASSLTGIYGYTF	TGTGCCAGCAGTCTGACAGGGATCTATGGCTACACCTTC
TRBV19	.	TRBD1	TRBJ1-2	CASSATGTANYGYTF	TGTGCCAGTAGTGCAACCGGGACAGCGAACTATGGCTACACCTTC
TRBV27	.	.	TRBJ2-1	CASSLSRSSYNEQFF	TGTGCCAGCAGTTTAAGTCGGAGCTCCTACAATGAGCAGTTCTTC
TRBV27	.	.	TRBJ2-1	CASSLGRVVYNEQFF	TGTGCCAGCAGTTTAGGGCGGGTAGTCTACAATGAGCAGTTCTTC
TRBV5-5	.	.	TRBJ1-4	CASQTVTPLTTNEKLFF	TGTGCCAGCCAAACAGTCACGCCACTTACAACTAATGAAAAACTGTTTTTT
TRBV6-5	.	TRBD2	TRBJ2-7	CASSYSTSGGYEQYF	TGTGCCAGCAGTTACTCGACTAGCGGTGGGTACGAGCAGTACTTC
TRBV27	few	.	TRBJ2-6	CASSYGTGANVLTF	TGTGCCAGCAGTTACGGTACTGGGGCCAACGTCCTGACTTTC
TRBV7-9	.	TRBD2	TRBJ2-1	CSSSHSSPGGKYNEQFF	TGTTCCAGCAGCCATTCTTCTCCGGGAGGGAAGTACAATGAGCAGTTCTTC
TRBV2	.	.	TRBJ2-1	CASGQRIYNEQFF	TGTGCCAGCGGCCAGCGGATCTACAATGAGCAGTTCTTC
TRBV15	few	TRBD1	TRBJ2-2	CATSRGGQVTTGELFF	TGTGCCACCTCAAGAGGCGGACAGGTTACGACCGGGGAGCTGTTTTTT
TRBV7-6	few	.	TRBJ2-1	CASSPISPYNEQFF	TGTGCCAGCAGCCCTATAAGCCCCTACAATGAGCAGTTCTTC
TRBV27	once	.	TRBJ1-6	CASSLSRYSPLHF	TGTGCCAGCAGTTTATCGCGGTATTCACCCCTCCACTTT
TRBV7-9	.	TRBD1	TRBJ2-7	CASSQGVGELYEQYF	TGTGCCAGCAGCCAGGGGGTAGGTGAGCTCTACGAGCAGTACTTC